This T cell receptor beta chain appears in the sequencing data of a study of T cells in localized non-small cell lung cancer. Study-wide results and limits: In adjacent lung, a median roughly 62 of the top 100 tumor clones were found.

Clones were read by immunoSEQ multiplex PCR, and TCRdb kept only the in-frame ones, dropping some. Found here are about 45,000 clones, around 81% of them singletons; the top ten hold over 15%. This clone was observed a single time. The antigen is unknown. The CDR3 sequence is 14 residues long. Germline values: CDR1 LNHNV, CDR2 YYDKDF (reference sequence). With 6 bases removed from V and 0 bases from J, the gap between germline ends came to 10 bases. The sequencing here drew on peripheral blood mononuclear cells, taken before any cancer treatment. The sequence was collected from a man between 35 and 75 years old with stage III lung adenocarcinoma. The rearrangement joins TRBV15 to TRBJ2-3; no clear D. The CDR3 protein is CATRTWGSTDTQYF. CDR3 sequence (DNA): TGTGCCACCAGGACATGGGGTAGCACAGATACGCAGTATTTT.